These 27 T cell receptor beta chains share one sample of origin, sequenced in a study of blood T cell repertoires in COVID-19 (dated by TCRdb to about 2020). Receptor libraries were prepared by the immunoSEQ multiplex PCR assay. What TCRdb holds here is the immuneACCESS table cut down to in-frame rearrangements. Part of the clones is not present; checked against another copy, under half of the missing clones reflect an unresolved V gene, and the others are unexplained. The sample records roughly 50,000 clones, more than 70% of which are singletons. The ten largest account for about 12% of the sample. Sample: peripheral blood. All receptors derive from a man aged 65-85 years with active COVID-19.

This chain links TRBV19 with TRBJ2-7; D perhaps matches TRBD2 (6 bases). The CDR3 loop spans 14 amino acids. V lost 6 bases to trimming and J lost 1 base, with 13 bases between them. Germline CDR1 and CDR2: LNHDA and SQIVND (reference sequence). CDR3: CASSSGLPSYEQYF. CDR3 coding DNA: TGTGCCAGTAGCTCGGGACTGCCGTCCTACGAGCAGTACTTC.

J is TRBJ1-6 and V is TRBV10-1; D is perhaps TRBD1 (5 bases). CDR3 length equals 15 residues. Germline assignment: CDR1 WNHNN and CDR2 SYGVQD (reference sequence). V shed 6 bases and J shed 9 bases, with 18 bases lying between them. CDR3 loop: CASRVGRGIGSPLHF. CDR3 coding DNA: TGCGCCAGCAGGGTCGGCCGGGGGATTGGTTCACCCCTCCACTTT.

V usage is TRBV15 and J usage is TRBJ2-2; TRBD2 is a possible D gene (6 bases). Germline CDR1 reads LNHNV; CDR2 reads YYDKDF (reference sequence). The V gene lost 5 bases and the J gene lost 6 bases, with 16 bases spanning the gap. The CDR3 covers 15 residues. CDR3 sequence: CATSQEGGGAGELFF. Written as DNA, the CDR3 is TGTGCCACCAGCCAAGAAGGAGGAGGGGCCGGGGAGCTGTTTTTT. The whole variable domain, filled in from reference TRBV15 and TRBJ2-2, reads DAMVIQNPRYQVTQFGKPVTLSCSQTLNHNVMYWYQQKSSQAPKLLFHYYDKDFNNEADTPDNFQSRRPNTSFCFLDIRSPGLGDTAMYLCATSQEGGGAGELFFGEGSRLTVL.

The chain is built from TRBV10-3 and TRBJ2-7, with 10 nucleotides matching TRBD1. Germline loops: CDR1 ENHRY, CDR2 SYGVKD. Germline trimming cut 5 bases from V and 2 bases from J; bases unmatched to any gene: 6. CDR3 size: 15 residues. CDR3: CAISNRDRGPYEQYF. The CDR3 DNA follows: TGTGCCATCAGTAATAGGGACAGGGGACCCTACGAGCAGTACTTC.

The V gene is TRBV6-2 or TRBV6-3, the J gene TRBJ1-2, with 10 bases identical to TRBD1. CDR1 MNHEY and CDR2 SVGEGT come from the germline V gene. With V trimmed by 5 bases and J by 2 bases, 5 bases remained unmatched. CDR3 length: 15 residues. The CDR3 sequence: CASSHDRGRNYGYTF. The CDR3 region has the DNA TGTGCCAGCAGTCACGACAGGGGGCGAAACTATGGCTACACCTTC.

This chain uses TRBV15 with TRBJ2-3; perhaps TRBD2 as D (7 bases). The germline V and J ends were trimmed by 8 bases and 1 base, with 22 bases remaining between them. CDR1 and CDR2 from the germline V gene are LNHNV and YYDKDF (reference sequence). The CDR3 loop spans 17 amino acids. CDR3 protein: CATAPAGGAPGTDTQYF. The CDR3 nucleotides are TGTGCCACCGCCCCCGCTGGGGGGGCCCCAGGCACAGATACGCAGTATTTT.

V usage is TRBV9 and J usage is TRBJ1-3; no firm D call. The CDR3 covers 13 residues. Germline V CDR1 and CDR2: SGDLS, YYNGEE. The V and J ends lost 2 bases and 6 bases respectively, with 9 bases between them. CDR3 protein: CASSVGRQNTIYF. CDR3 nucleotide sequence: TGTGCCAGCAGCGTTGGCAGGCAAAACACCATATATTTT.

The CDR3 sequence: CASSNGAYEQYF. In nucleotides, the CDR3 is TGTGCCAGTAGTAACGGAGCCTACGAGCAGTACTTC. The chain combines TRBV19 with TRBJ2-7; D gene uncertain. This CDR3 has 12 amino acids. Between the trimmed V and J ends, which lost 4 bases and 2 bases, there was a span of 6 bases. Germline-derived CDR1 and CDR2 are LNHDA and SQIVND (reference sequence).

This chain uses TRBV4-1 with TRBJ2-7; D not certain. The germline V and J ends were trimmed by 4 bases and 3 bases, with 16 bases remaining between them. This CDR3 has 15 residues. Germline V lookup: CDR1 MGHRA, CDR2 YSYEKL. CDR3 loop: CASSPSPVAHYEQYF. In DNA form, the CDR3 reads TGCGCCAGCAGCCCCTCCCCTGTGGCACACTACGAGCAGTACTTC.

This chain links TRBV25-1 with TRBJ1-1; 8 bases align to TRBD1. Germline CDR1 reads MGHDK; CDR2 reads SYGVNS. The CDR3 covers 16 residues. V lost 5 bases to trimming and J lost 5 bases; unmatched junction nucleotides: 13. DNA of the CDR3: TGTGCCAGCAGTCCTGTTGGGGGACAGGCTATAACTGAAGCTTTCTTT. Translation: CASSPVGGQAITEAFF.

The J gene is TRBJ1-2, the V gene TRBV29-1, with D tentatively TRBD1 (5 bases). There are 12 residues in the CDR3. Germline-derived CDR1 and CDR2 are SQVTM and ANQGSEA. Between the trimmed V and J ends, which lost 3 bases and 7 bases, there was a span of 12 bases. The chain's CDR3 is CSVDAGRGGYTF. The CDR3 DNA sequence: TGCAGCGTTGATGCTGGGAGGGGTGGCTACACCTTC.

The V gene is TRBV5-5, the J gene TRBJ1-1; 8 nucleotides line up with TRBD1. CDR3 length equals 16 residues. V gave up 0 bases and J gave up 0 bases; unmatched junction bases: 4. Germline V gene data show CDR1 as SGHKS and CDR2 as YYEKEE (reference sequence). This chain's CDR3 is CASSLAWTGMNTEAFF. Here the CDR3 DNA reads TGTGCCAGCAGCTTGGCATGGACAGGGATGAACACTGAAGCTTTCTTT.

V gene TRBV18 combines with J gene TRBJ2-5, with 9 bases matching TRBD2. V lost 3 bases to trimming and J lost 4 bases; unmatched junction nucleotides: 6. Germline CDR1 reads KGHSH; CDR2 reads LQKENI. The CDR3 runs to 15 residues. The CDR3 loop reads CASSPTSGGRETQYF. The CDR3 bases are TGTGCCAGCTCACCTACAAGCGGGGGGCGAGAGACCCAGTACTTC.

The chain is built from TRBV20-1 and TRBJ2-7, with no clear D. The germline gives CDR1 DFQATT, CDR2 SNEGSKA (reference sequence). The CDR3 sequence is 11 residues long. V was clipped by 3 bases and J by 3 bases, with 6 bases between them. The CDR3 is CSASRGYEQYF. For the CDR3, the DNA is TGCAGTGCTAGTCGCGGCTACGAGCAGTACTTC.

This CDR3 reads CATSRDFSGTSSYEQYF. CDR3 DNA: TGTGCCACCAGCAGAGACTTTAGCGGGACCAGCTCCTACGAGCAGTACTTC. The rearrangement joins TRBV15 to TRBJ2-7; 8 bases match TRBD2. Germline V gives CDR1 LNHNV, CDR2 YYDKDF (reference sequence). V shed 0 bases, J shed 0 bases, and the junction held 7 bases outside the gene matches. The CDR3 covers 17 residues. Full variable domain (outside the CDR3, taken from reference TRBV15 and TRBJ2-7): DAMVIQNPRYQVTQFGKPVTLSCSQTLNHNVMYWYQQKSSQAPKLLFHYYDKDFNNEADTPDNFQSRRPNTSFCFLDIRSPGLGDTAMYLCATSRDFSGTSSYEQYFGPGTRLTVT.

The CDR3 DNA reads as TGTGCCAGCTCCAAGGGCGTGGGACAGGGGTTGATAGAAGCTTTCTTT. As protein: CASSKGVGQGLIEAFF. The chain uses TRBV27 and TRBJ1-1, with 10 positions matching TRBD1. Germline values: CDR1 MNHEY, CDR2 SMNVEV (reference sequence). CDR3 length: 16 amino acids. V lost 8 bases, J lost 8 bases, and 17 bases stayed unmatched.

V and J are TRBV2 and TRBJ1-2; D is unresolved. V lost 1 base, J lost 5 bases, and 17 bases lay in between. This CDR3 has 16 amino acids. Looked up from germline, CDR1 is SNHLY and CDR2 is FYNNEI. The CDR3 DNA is TGTGCCAGCAGTGAAGTCGGGAGATATCAACTATATGGCTACACCTTC. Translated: CASSEVGRYQLYGYTF. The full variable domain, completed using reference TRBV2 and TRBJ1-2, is EPEVTQTPSHQVTQMGQEVILRCVPISNHLYFYWYRQILGQKVEFLVSFYNNEISEKSEIFDDQFSVERPDGSNFTLKIRSTKLEDSAMYFCASSEVGRYQLYGYTFGSGTRLTVV.

CDR3 region: CASSPQQGSSYYGYTF. The CDR3 DNA is TGTGCCAGCTCACCCCAACAGGGATCGAGTTACTATGGCTACACCTTC. The chain links TRBV18 to TRBJ1-2; tentatively, D is TRBD1 (6 bases). V was pared by 3 bases and J by 3 bases, with 17 bases between. Germline CDR1 KGHSH, CDR2 LQKENI. The CDR3 runs 16 residues.

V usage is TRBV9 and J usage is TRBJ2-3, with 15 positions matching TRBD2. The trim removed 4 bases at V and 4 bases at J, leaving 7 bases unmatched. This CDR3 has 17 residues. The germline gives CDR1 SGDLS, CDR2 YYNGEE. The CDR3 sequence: CASSQGLAGGHADTQYF. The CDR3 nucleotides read TGTGCCAGCAGCCAGGGACTAGCGGGGGGTCATGCAGATACGCAGTATTTT.

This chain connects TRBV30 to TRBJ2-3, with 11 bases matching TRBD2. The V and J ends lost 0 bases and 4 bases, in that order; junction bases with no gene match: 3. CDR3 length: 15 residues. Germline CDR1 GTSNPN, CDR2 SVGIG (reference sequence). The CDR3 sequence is CAWSVLAGVSDTQYF. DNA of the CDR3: TGTGCCTGGAGTGTACTAGCGGGGGTTTCAGATACGCAGTATTTT.

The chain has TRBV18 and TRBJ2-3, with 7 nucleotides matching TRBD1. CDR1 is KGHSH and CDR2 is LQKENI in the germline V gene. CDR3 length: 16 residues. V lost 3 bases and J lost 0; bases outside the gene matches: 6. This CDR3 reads CASSPSGTASTDTQYF. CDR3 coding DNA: TGTGCCAGCTCACCCTCCGGGACAGCTAGCACAGATACGCAGTATTTT.

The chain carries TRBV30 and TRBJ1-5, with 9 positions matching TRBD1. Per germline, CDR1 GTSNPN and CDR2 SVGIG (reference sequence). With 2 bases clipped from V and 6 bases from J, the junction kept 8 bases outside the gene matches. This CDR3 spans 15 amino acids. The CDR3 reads CAWSPRQGVVQPQHF. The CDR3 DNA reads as TGTGCCTGGAGTCCGAGACAGGGGGTTGTTCAGCCCCAGCATTTT. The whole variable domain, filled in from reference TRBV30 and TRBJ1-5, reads SQTIHQWPATLVQPVGSPLSLECTVEGTSNPNLYWYRQAAGRGLQLLFYSVGIGQISSEVPQNLSASRPQDRQFILSSKKLLLSDSGFYLCAWSPRQGVVQPQHFGDGTRLSIL.

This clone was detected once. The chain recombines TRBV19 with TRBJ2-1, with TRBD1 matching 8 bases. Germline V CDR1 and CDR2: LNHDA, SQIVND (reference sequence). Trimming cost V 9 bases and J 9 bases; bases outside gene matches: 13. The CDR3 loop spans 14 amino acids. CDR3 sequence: CASSRRQGIGEQFF. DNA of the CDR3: TGTGCCAGCTCCCGTCGACAGGGGATTGGTGAGCAGTTCTTC.

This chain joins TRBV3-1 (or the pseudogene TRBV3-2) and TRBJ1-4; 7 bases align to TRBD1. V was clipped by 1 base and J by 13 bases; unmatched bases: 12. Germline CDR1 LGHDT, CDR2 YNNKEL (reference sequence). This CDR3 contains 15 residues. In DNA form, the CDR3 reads TGTGCCAGCAGCCAAGGCGGGACAGCAACGATAGCACTGTTTTTT. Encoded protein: CASSQGGTATIALFF.

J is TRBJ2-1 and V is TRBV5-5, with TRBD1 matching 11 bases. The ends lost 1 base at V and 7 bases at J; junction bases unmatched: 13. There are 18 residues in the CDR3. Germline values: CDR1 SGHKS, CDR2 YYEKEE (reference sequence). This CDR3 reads CASSLSYPPGQGANEQFF. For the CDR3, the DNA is TGTGCCAGCAGCTTGAGCTACCCCCCCGGACAGGGGGCAAATGAGCAGTTCTTC.

The CDR3: CASGTSGGPNTGELFF. The DNA for the CDR3 is TGTGCCAGCGGGACTAGCGGGGGCCCGAACACCGGGGAGCTGTTTTTT. The chain recombines TRBV7-8 with TRBJ2-2; 14 nucleotides line up with TRBD2. This CDR3 is built from 16 residues. Germline trimming cut 8 bases from V and 0 bases from J; bases unmatched to any gene: 2. Germline CDR1 and CDR2: SGHVS and FQNEAQ.

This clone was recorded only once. The DNA of the CDR3 is TGTGCCAGCAGCTCCACAGGGACGGGTAACTATGGCTACACCTTC. This translates into CASSSTGTGNYGYTF. The genes are TRBV11-2 and TRBJ1-2; a weak D match, TRBD1 (6 bases). Trimming pared 4 bases from V and 1 base from J, leaving 13 bases between. The germline CDR1 and CDR2 sequences are SGHAT and FQNNGV. The CDR3 is 15 amino acids.